This T cell receptor beta chain appears in the sequencing data of a study of blood T cell repertoires in COVID-19. Study background: Collection of acute and convalescent COVID-19 samples took place in the United States, Italy and Spain. PBMCs, B-cell-depleted T cells, or T cells were the source of the cDNA or gDNA that made up the material.

The CDR3 is 15 amino acids. V shed 7 bases and J shed 5 bases, with 17 bases lying between them. Germline loops: CDR1 SGHAT, CDR2 FQNNGV. As processed by the authors: Researchers report that nucleated cell counts were estimated from reference gene primer amplification. This table comes from immunoSEQ multiplex PCR, and its TCRdb copy is limited to in-frame clones, with some not included. The DNA gave D and trimming, while V, J and clone size come from that table. The sample carries about 150,000 clones, around 92% recorded once. This rearrangement joins TRBV11-2 to TRBJ2-2, with a tentative D call TRBD2 (5 bases). Sequencing was done on a sample of peripheral blood. This clonotype was obtained from a man in his 60s with acute or convalescent COVID-19. The CDR3 sequence: CASTKTPSGTGELFF. The CDR3 DNA sequence: TGTGCCAGCACCAAGACACCCTCGGGAACCGGGGAGCTGTTTTTT.